These 29 T cell receptor beta chains were sequenced from one sample in a study of blood T cell repertoires in COVID-19. The protocol was immunoSEQ multiplex PCR, while the TCRdb copy is restricted to in-frame clones and leaves out a portion. The table has roughly 280,000 clones, about nine tenths seen once. Source material: peripheral blood. Receptors were obtained from a man aged 45-60 years with acute or convalescent COVID-19.

The rearrangement uses TRBV6-5 and TRBJ1-1, with TRBD1 matching over 12 bases. The CDR3 consists of 16 residues. Germline lookup yields CDR1 MNHEY and CDR2 SVGAGI. V dropped 2 bases and J dropped 4; count of bases not matched to a gene: 5. The CDR3 DNA reads TGTGCCAGCAGTTACGGAGGGACAGGGGGCTCCACTGAAGCTTTCTTT. This translates into CASSYGGTGGSTEAFF.

In its sample, this clone was seen a few times. This chain uses TRBV5-4 with TRBJ2-7; 9 bases match TRBD2. The CDR3 has 14 amino acids. Germline V gene sequence: CDR1 SGHNT, CDR2 YYREEE (reference sequence). The V and J ends lost 4 bases and 3 bases, in that order; junction bases with no gene match: 5. CDR3 DNA sequence: TGTGCCAGCAGCCCAAGCGGGGGGATCTACGAGCAGTACTTC. It specifies CASSPSGGIYEQYF.

The V gene is TRBV6-5, the J gene TRBJ1-2; TRBD1 is a possible D gene (5 bases). V was cut by 2 bases and J by 4 bases, with 11 bases left in between. The CDR3 is made up of 14 amino acids. Germline V lookup: CDR1 MNHEY, CDR2 SVGAGI. Here the CDR3 DNA reads TGTGCCAGCAGTTACGGGGGACTCCCCTATGGCTACACCTTC. Translated: CASSYGGLPYGYTF.

The chain couples TRBV5-3 to TRBJ2-7; the match to TRBD1 covers 7 bases. TRBV5-3 qualifies as an ORF whose function is uncertain. Trimming cost V 4 bases and J 2 bases; bases outside gene matches: 6. The CDR3 extends over 14 amino acids. As DNA, the CDR3 is TGTGCCAGAAGCCCACGGGACAGCCCCTACGAGCAGTACTTC. Amino acid sequence: CARSPRDSPYEQYF.

The chain uses TRBV12-3 or TRBV12-4 and TRBJ2-5; TRBD1 might be the D (7 bases). Trimming took off 8 bases at V and 5 bases at J, with 9 bases between the two ends. The CDR3 sequence is 11 residues long. CDR3 region: CASSGGETQYF. CDR3 sequence (DNA): TGTGCCAGCTCAGGGGGGGAGACCCAGTACTTC.

This chain connects TRBV18 to TRBJ2-3; D is perhaps TRBD2 (5 bases). The CDR3 covers 15 residues. Trimming removed 8 bases from V and 0 bases from J, with 15 bases in between. In germline, CDR1 is KGHSH, CDR2 LQKENI. In DNA, the CDR3 is TGTGCCAGCCTACCGATAGCGCGCAGCACAGATACGCAGTATTTT. Translation gives CASLPIARSTDTQYF.

The chain has TRBV18 and TRBJ2-1; D unclear. The CDR3 has 15 amino acids. The germline V gene encodes CDR1 KGHSH and CDR2 LQKENI. V shed 2 bases and J shed 0 bases, with 8 bases lying between them. The DNA of the CDR3 is TGTGCCAGCTCACCAGGAGATAGCTCCTACAATGAGCAGTTCTTC. Encoded protein: CASSPGDSSYNEQFF.

The rearrangement joins TRBV6-2 or TRBV6-3 to TRBJ2-7, with a tentative D call TRBD2 (6 bases). V dropped 5 bases and J dropped 2 bases, with 16 bases sitting between them. Germline assignment: CDR1 MNHEY and CDR2 SVGEGT. The CDR3 is 15 amino acids. The CDR3 bases are TGTGCCAGCAGTCAACCCTCCGGGGGTCCCTACGAGCAGTACTTC. Translated, it gives CASSQPSGGPYEQYF.

This sequence joins TRBV20-1 and TRBJ1-2, with D maybe TRBD1 (5 bases). CDR1 and CDR2 from the germline V gene are DFQATT and SNEGSKA (reference sequence). This CDR3 is built from 11 residues. Trimming took off 3 bases at V and 13 bases at J, with 15 bases between the two ends. Here the CDR3 reads CSASSGGVVTF. In nucleotides, the CDR3 is TGCAGTGCTAGCTCCGGGGGGGTGGTCACCTTC.

The V call is TRBV5-6, the J call TRBJ1-1, with TRBD1 matching 10 bases. The CDR3 runs to 16 residues. V shed 4 bases and J 10 bases; nucleotides not matched to a gene: 16. CDR1 is SGHDT and CDR2 is YYEEEE in the germline V gene. The CDR3 loop reads CASSLPPGQGISRAFF. The CDR3, as DNA: TGTGCCAGCAGCCTGCCTCCGGGACAGGGGATATCCCGAGCTTTCTTT.

This clone has only a few counts. The chain uses TRBV29-1 and TRBJ2-1, with D maybe TRBD2 (6 bases). Trimming cost V 6 bases and J 4 bases, with 19 bases left between them. The V gene's germline CDR1 is SQVTM and CDR2 ANQGSEA. The CDR3 covers 15 residues. Here the CDR3 reads CSVCPGTRTYNEQFF. DNA of the CDR3: TGCAGCGTCTGTCCCGGGACTCGGACATACAATGAGCAGTTCTTC.

The chain links TRBV9 to TRBJ2-3, with 12 bases lining up with TRBD2. Trimming at V came to 4 bases and at J to 0 bases, leaving 9 bases not matched to a gene. The CDR3 covers 18 residues. Germline V lookup: CDR1 SGDLS, CDR2 YYNGEE. DNA for the CDR3: TGTGCCAGCAGCCCTCAGACTAGCGGGGGATATAGCACAGATACGCAGTATTTT. It yields the protein CASSPQTSGGYSTDTQYF.

This sequence joins TRBV19 and TRBJ1-2; 11 bases map to TRBD1. V dropped 1 base and J dropped 7; count of bases not matched to a gene: 5. CDR3 size: 15 residues. Germline values: CDR1 LNHDA, CDR2 SQIVND (reference sequence). The chain's CDR3 is CASSIGADRGPGYTF. In DNA form, the CDR3 reads TGTGCCAGTAGTATAGGTGCGGACAGGGGGCCTGGCTACACCTTC.

The chain recombines TRBV6-6 with TRBJ1-1; D ambiguous. Germline V gene data show CDR1 as MNHNY and CDR2 as SVGAGI (reference sequence). The CDR3 consists of 15 residues. Trimming shortened V by 7 bases and J by 0 bases, and 15 bases separated the two germline ends. The CDR3 region is CASTTGNPMNTEAFF. CDR3 coding DNA: TGTGCCAGCACCACGGGTAACCCCATGAACACTGAAGCTTTCTTT.

The genes are TRBV30 and TRBJ2-1; 8 bases agree with TRBD2. Losses at the gene ends were 4 bases for V and 2 bases for J; bases not matched to a gene: 13. This CDR3 contains 17 residues. Looked up from germline, CDR1 is GTSNPN and CDR2 is SVGIG (reference sequence). CDR3 nucleotides: TGTGCCTGGACCGGGGGGGGTCAGGGGACAACCTACAATGAGCAGTTCTTC. It codes for CAWTGGGQGTTYNEQFF. Filled out from reference TRBV30 and TRBJ2-1, the complete variable domain reads SQTIHQWPATLVQPVGSPLSLECTVEGTSNPNLYWYRQAAGRGLQLLFYSVGIGQISSEVPQNLSASRPQDRQFILSSKKLLLSDSGFYLCAWTGGGQGTTYNEQFFGPGTRLTVL.

The chain recombines TRBV13 with TRBJ1-2; D not resolved. V was pared by 0 bases and J by 6 bases, with 14 bases between. CDR3 size: 15 residues. Germline V CDR1 and CDR2: PRHDT, FYEKMQ (reference sequence). DNA of the CDR3: TGTGCCAGCAGCTTAGGCCCGGGGAGGGAGGATGGCTACACCTTC. Translating it yields CASSLGPGREDGYTF.

V is TRBV19 and J is TRBJ2-3; TRBD2 aligns across 9 bases. Per germline, CDR1 LNHDA and CDR2 SQIVND (reference sequence). Trimming took 1 base from V and 3 from J; bases not matched to a gene: 2. This CDR3 is 15 amino acids long. CDR3 loop: CASSIGLAATDTQYF. The CDR3 bases are TGTGCCAGTAGTATAGGACTAGCGGCTACAGATACGCAGTATTTT.

This clone was counted a few times. This chain uses TRBV6-5 with TRBJ1-2; no clear D gene. The germline gives CDR1 MNHEY, CDR2 SVGAGI. The CDR3 runs to 13 residues. V gave up 1 base and J gave up 6 bases, with 9 bases separating them. The CDR3 here is CASSYLGADGYTF. The CDR3 DNA is TGTGCCAGCAGTTACTTGGGAGCGGATGGCTACACCTTC.

This chain links TRBV4-2 with TRBJ1-4, with a possible D match to TRBD1 (6 bases). Trimming removed 2 bases from V and 0 bases from J, with 16 bases in between. In germline, CDR1 is LGHNA, CDR2 YNFKEQ. The CDR3 loop spans 18 amino acids. CDR3 nucleotide sequence: TGTGCCAGCAGCCAACCCAGGGGCCTCAGGACAACTAATGAAAAACTGTTTTTT. Translating gives CASSQPRGLRTTNEKLFF.

This rearrangement joins TRBV2 to TRBJ1-5; D unresolved. Germline V gene data show CDR1 as SNHLY and CDR2 as FYNNEI. This CDR3 is built from 14 residues. V was trimmed by 7 bases and J by 0 bases, leaving 10 bases between them. The CDR3 DNA reads TGTGCCAGCACGGCGGCGAATAGCAATCAGCCCCAGCATTTT. This gives the protein CASTAANSNQPQHF. The full variable domain, completed using reference TRBV2 and TRBJ1-5, is EPEVTQTPSHQVTQMGQEVILRCVPISNHLYFYWYRQILGQKVEFLVSFYNNEISEKSEIFDDQFSVERPDGSNFTLKIRSTKLEDSAMYFCASTAANSNQPQHFGDGTRLSIL.

The chain carries TRBV5-1 and TRBJ1-1, with D possibly TRBD1 on 5 matching bases. The CDR3 is 11 amino acids. V lost 1 base, J lost 11 bases, and 9 bases lay in between. Germline CDR1 reads SGHRS; CDR2 reads YFSETQ. The CDR3 reads CASSLSGAAFF. The CDR3 DNA sequence: TGCGCCAGCAGCTTGAGCGGGGCGGCTTTCTTT.

The chain combines TRBV15 with TRBJ1-5; 7 bases line up with TRBD1. CDR3 size: 15 residues. Germline lookup yields CDR1 LNHNV and CDR2 YYDKDF (reference sequence). V dropped 1 base and J dropped 6; count of bases not matched to a gene: 6. In DNA, the CDR3 is TGTGCCACCAGCAGAGCAAGGGGGCAAGTTCAGCCCCAGCATTTT. The encoded protein is CATSRARGQVQPQHF.

This clone was seen once. The chain couples TRBV6-6 to TRBJ2-5, with a tentative D call TRBD1 (5 bases). This CDR3 has 14 residues. Germline CDR1 reads MNHNY; CDR2 reads SVGAGI (reference sequence). Trimming removed 7 bases at V and 2 bases at J, with 14 bases between. The CDR3: CASTWGRGQETQYF. The CDR3, as DNA: TGTGCCAGCACCTGGGGTAGGGGACAAGAGACCCAGTACTTC.

The rearrangement links TRBV2 to TRBJ1-4; tentatively, D is TRBD1 (5 bases). Trimming stripped 6 bases from V and 0 bases from J, with 23 bases between. Germline CDR1 reads SNHLY; CDR2 reads FYNNEI. The CDR3 consists of 19 residues. The CDR3 loop is CASRGLYYQVRATNEKLFF. The CDR3 coding sequence is TGTGCCAGCAGGGGACTGTACTATCAAGTTAGGGCAACTAATGAAAAACTGTTTTTT.

CDR3 nucleotide sequence: TGTGCCAGCAGCCCTAGCGGGGGGCAGGGCGGGGAGCTGTTTTTT. Its protein is CASSPSGGQGGELFF. The chain joins TRBV4-2 to TRBJ2-2, with 11 positions matching TRBD2. The J segment lost 7 bases and the V segment lost 4 bases, leaving 5 bases of the junction unmatched. This CDR3 is built from 15 residues. The germline V gene encodes CDR1 LGHNA and CDR2 YNFKEQ.

The chain joins TRBV2 to TRBJ2-7; no definite D call. The germline V gene encodes CDR1 SNHLY and CDR2 FYNNEI. V dropped 6 bases and J dropped 3 bases, with 9 bases sitting between them. The CDR3 is 12 amino acids. The CDR3 loop reads CASRRDNYEQYF. The DNA of the CDR3 is TGTGCCAGCAGGAGAGACAACTACGAGCAGTACTTC.

Remarks on this clone: One end of the junction is discordant with germline, which a read error may explain. The rearrangement joins TRBV5-1 to TRBJ2-7, with TRBD1 as a possible D gene (6 bases). Germline CDR1 is SGHRS and CDR2 is YFSETQ. This CDR3 contains 14 residues. The CDR3: CASSPGAQGREMDF. The CDR3 DNA is TGCGCCAGCAGCCCCGGGGCACAGGGTAGGGAAATGGACTTC.

The rearrangement links TRBV6-5 to TRBJ1-1; D may be TRBD1 (5 bases). Germline V lookup: CDR1 MNHEY, CDR2 SVGAGI. With 2 bases removed from V and 4 bases from J, the gap between germline ends came to 14 bases. This CDR3 spans 15 amino acids. As DNA, the CDR3 is TGTGCCAGCAGTTACGCGCGGGCGGGGACCACTGAAGCTTTCTTT. Translating gives CASSYARAGTTEAFF.

This clone was observed a handful of times. This chain connects TRBV10-3 to TRBJ1-1; possible D gene TRBD1, 6 bases. Per the germline V gene, CDR1 is ENHRY and CDR2 is SYGVKD. V lost 6 bases, J lost 4 bases, and 21 bases lay in between. The length of the CDR3 is 16 residues. CDR3 in amino acids: CAISLRGGTIGTEAFF. The CDR3 DNA reads as TGTGCCATCAGCCTTAGGGGGGGGACAATCGGCACTGAAGCTTTCTTT.